The clone carrying this TCR beta chain appeared a few times. Its antigen is not known. Reverse transcription of extracted RNA yielded cDNA, which provided the sequencing template. Generated by immunoSEQ multiplex PCR, the TCRdb table keeps only in-frame clones and is missing some. The sample shows approximately 300,000 clones, roughly 64% of them seen only once. Treatment meaning: oral pan-JAK inhibitor, 5-10 mg twice daily. Peripheral blood and lesional scalp punch biopsies came from alopecia areata patients. This entry comes from a study of CD8+ T cells in alopecia areata. Study background: Severity in treated patients was scored by percentage of scalp area affected.

Overall study results and limits: Scalp lesions, especially in alopecia totalis/universalis, had higher clonality than normal scalp. In scalp, tofacitinib significantly decreased clonality and expanded CD8+ clones among the top 100.

This sequence was found in a human donor with alopecia areata. This specimen consisted of CD4+ T cells sorted from blood, obtained at week 24, from a patient treated with tofacitinib.

The CDR3 region is CASSLGTGAVQETQYF. The CDR3 nucleotides are TGTGCCAGCAGCCTGGGGACAGGGGCCGTCCAAGAGACCCAGTACTTC. The rearrangement links TRBV28 to TRBJ2-5, with 10 bases aligning to TRBD1. There are 16 residues in the CDR3. J was trimmed by 1 base and V by 6 bases; bases with no gene match: 8. Germline CDR1 and CDR2: MDHEN and SYDVKM.